The clone carrying this TCR beta chain has just one count. Its matching antigen is unknown. The data originate from a study of cytomegalovirus exposure and HLA in healthy donors. Study summary: The approximately 100 million unique TCR beta sequences, from around 200 million T cells, were found by an earlier analysis. Findings and limits, study-wide: As was reported, the HLA-A and HLA-B alleles of most subjects were accurately predicted from TCR beta sequences. Within an earlier analysis, most TCR beta V segments proved productive either about 87% or about 30% of the time.

The CDR3 covers 14 residues. Germline loops: CDR1 SEHNR, CDR2 FQNEAQ (reference sequence). With V trimmed by 3 bases and J by 6 bases, 5 bases remained unmatched. PCR employed 60 Vbeta and 13 Jbeta primers. Repertoires were generated with immunoSEQ multiplex PCR, while TCRdb's copy carries only in-frame clones and drops some. This sample has about 120,000 clones; under 90% occur once, and the top ten carry roughly 3.7%. Source material: PBMCs. The receptor was derived from a woman aged 40 to 55 in good health and CMV-seropositive. The J gene is TRBJ2-1, the V gene TRBV7-9, with 7 bases lining up with TRBD2. The CDR3 protein is CASSLTSTFNEQFF. The CDR3 DNA follows: TGTGCCAGCAGCTTGACTAGCACTTTCAATGAGCAGTTCTTC.